These T cell receptor beta chains were read from a single sample in a study of naive and memory T cell subsets. A single record per CDR3 protein comes from TCRdb applying MiXCR to the UMI-ligation and nested PCR reads. The sample includes around 27,000 distinct CDR3 sequences, approximately 12% of them seen just once. Sequences were obtained from effector memory CD4+ T cells from blood. The origin of the receptors is a human donor in good health. The CDR3 runs from the conserved cysteine through the conserved F or W. The order of the fields is CDR3 DNA, CDR3 protein, V gene, D gene, J gene, clone size, CDR3 length. The D gene is left open where the match is weak. Rows give clone size only sometimes, using once, few, many, or a class for an expanded clone.

CDR3 DNA: TGTGCCAGCTCAAACATAGAGGCCATAGCGGACTACGAGCAGTACTTC
CDR3 protein: CASSNIEAIADYEQYF
V gene: TRBV18
D gene: .
J gene: TRBJ2-7
clone size: many
CDR3 length: 16

CDR3 DNA: TGTGCCAGTACCTCCATCAGGGCAGGGGGGAATCAGCCCCAGCATTTT
CDR3 protein: CASTSIRAGGNQPQHF
V gene: TRBV19
D gene: TRBD1
J gene: TRBJ1-5
clone size: .
CDR3 length: 16

CDR3 DNA: TGTGCCAGCAGCAAGGAGGGAGTTAGAAATGAGCAGTTCTTC
CDR3 protein: CASSKEGVRNEQFF
V gene: TRBV21-1
D gene: .
J gene: TRBJ2-1
clone size: many
CDR3 length: 14

CDR3 DNA: TGCGCCAGCAGCCACCTTCGGGGACAGGGCGTCTCCGAGCAGTACTTC
CDR3 protein: CASSHLRGQGVSEQYF
V gene: TRBV4-3
D gene: TRBD1
J gene: TRBJ2-7
clone size: .
CDR3 length: 16

CDR3 DNA: TGCGCCAGCAGCCAGACTTGGCAGGGTGGCGACATTCAGTACTTC
CDR3 protein: CASSQTWQGGDIQYF
V gene: TRBV4-3
D gene: .
J gene: TRBJ2-4
clone size: many
CDR3 length: 15

CDR3 DNA: TGCAGTGCTAGAGAGACGCGAAGTTACAATGAGCAGTTCTTC
CDR3 protein: CSARETRSYNEQFF
V gene: TRBV20-1
D gene: .
J gene: TRBJ2-1
clone size: many
CDR3 length: 14

CDR3 DNA: TGCAGTGCTAGAGACCCATGGGTCTCCGATACGCAGTATTTT
CDR3 protein: CSARDPWVSDTQYF
V gene: TRBV20-1
D gene: .
J gene: TRBJ2-3
clone size: many
CDR3 length: 14

CDR3 DNA: TGTGCCTGGAGGCTTGTTTCTGGGGCTAGCGGGAGCTACGAGCAGTACTTC
CDR3 protein: CAWRLVSGASGSYEQYF
V gene: TRBV30
D gene: TRBD2
J gene: TRBJ2-7
clone size: many
CDR3 length: 17

CDR3 DNA: TGTGCCAGCAGTCGGACTAGCGGTCTCACAGATACGCAGTATTTT
CDR3 protein: CASSRTSGLTDTQYF
V gene: TRBV28
D gene: TRBD2
J gene: TRBJ2-3
clone size: few
CDR3 length: 15

CDR3 DNA: TGCAGTGCTCCCGACCGGGACAGGGGGGAGACCCAGTACTTC
CDR3 protein: CSAPDRDRGETQYF
V gene: TRBV20-1
D gene: TRBD1
J gene: TRBJ2-5
clone size: .
CDR3 length: 14

CDR3 DNA: TGTGCCACCAAGACGGGGGCCAACCAAGAGACCCAGTACTTC
CDR3 protein: CATKTGANQETQYF
V gene: TRBV5-5
D gene: .
J gene: TRBJ2-5
clone size: .
CDR3 length: 14

CDR3 DNA: TGTGCCAGCAGTTACTCGACCCACAGGGGGCTCGCTGAAGCTTTCTTT
CDR3 protein: CASSYSTHRGLAEAFF
V gene: TRBV6-2/TRBV6-3
D gene: TRBD1
J gene: TRBJ1-1
clone size: few
CDR3 length: 16

CDR3 DNA: TGCAGTGCTAGTCCCAGAGATACGCAGTATTTT
CDR3 protein: CSASPRDTQYF
V gene: TRBV20-1
D gene: .
J gene: TRBJ2-3
clone size: many
CDR3 length: 11

CDR3 DNA: TGTGCCAGCTCACCGGACGTTGGGCGAAACTATGGCTACACCTTC
CDR3 protein: CASSPDVGRNYGYTF
V gene: TRBV18
D gene: .
J gene: TRBJ1-2
clone size: .
CDR3 length: 15

CDR3 DNA: TGTGCCAGCAGCGCTACAAGGAACACTGAAGCTTTCTTT
CDR3 protein: CASSATRNTEAFF
V gene: TRBV9
D gene: .
J gene: TRBJ1-1
clone size: many
CDR3 length: 13

CDR3 DNA: TGTGCCATCAGTGAGCCTCGGGACAGAAGCACAGATACGCAGTATTTT
CDR3 protein: CAISEPRDRSTDTQYF
V gene: TRBV10-3
D gene: TRBD1
J gene: TRBJ2-3
clone size: .
CDR3 length: 16

CDR3 DNA: TGTGCCAGCAGTCGGCCGGGACAGGGATTGTACTTC
CDR3 protein: CASSRPGQGLYF
V gene: TRBV2
D gene: TRBD1
J gene: TRBJ2-7
clone size: medium-sized
CDR3 length: 12

CDR3 DNA: TGCGCCAGCAGCTCGGCGGCCCCGAACACCGGGGAGCTGTTTTTT
CDR3 protein: CASSSAAPNTGELFF
V gene: TRBV5-1
D gene: .
J gene: TRBJ2-2
clone size: few
CDR3 length: 15

CDR3 DNA: TGTGCCAGCAGCTTAGGGACAGGGGGCGGAAAGTTCCGCAATCAGCCCCAGCATTTT
CDR3 protein: CASSLGTGGGKFRNQPQHF
V gene: TRBV11-1
D gene: TRBD1
J gene: TRBJ1-5
clone size: few
CDR3 length: 19

CDR3 DNA: TGTGCCAGCAGCGTGGAGACAGCGAACACTGAAGCTTTCTTT
CDR3 protein: CASSVETANTEAFF
V gene: TRBV7-2
D gene: .
J gene: TRBJ1-1
clone size: .
CDR3 length: 14

CDR3 DNA: TGCAGCGCCGAACCCAGGGTGGAGACCCAGTACTTC
CDR3 protein: CSAEPRVETQYF
V gene: TRBV29-1
D gene: .
J gene: TRBJ2-5
clone size: many
CDR3 length: 12

CDR3 DNA: TGCAGCACCGGGACAGGGGGCTACAATGAGCAGTTCTTC
CDR3 protein: CSTGTGGYNEQFF
V gene: TRBV29-1
D gene: TRBD1
J gene: TRBJ2-1
clone size: many
CDR3 length: 13

CDR3 DNA: TGTGCCAGCAGCTCGACTGGTTGGTGGCAGTACTTC
CDR3 protein: CASSSTGWWQYF
V gene: TRBV7-6
D gene: .
J gene: TRBJ2-7
clone size: many
CDR3 length: 12

CDR3 DNA: TGTGCCAGTAGGCTAGCGGGGGGTCAAAGCTCCTACAATGAGCAGTTCTTC
CDR3 protein: CASRLAGGQSSYNEQFF
V gene: TRBV19
D gene: TRBD2
J gene: TRBJ2-1
clone size: medium-sized
CDR3 length: 17

CDR3 DNA: TGTGCCAGCAGCTTAAATCAGGTCGGTACCCAGCATTTT
CDR3 protein: CASSLNQVGTQHF
V gene: TRBV7-2
D gene: .
J gene: TRBJ1-5
clone size: many
CDR3 length: 13

CDR3 DNA: TGTGCCAGCAGTGAATATGGCAGGGAATCCGCTGGCTACACCTTC
CDR3 protein: CASSEYGRESAGYTF
V gene: TRBV25-1
D gene: .
J gene: TRBJ1-2
clone size: .
CDR3 length: 15

CDR3 DNA: TGCAGTGCTAGTACAGAAGAGACCCAGTACTTC
CDR3 protein: CSASTEETQYF
V gene: TRBV20-1
D gene: .
J gene: TRBJ2-5
clone size: many
CDR3 length: 11

CDR3 DNA: TGTGCCAGCAGCTCTATGACTAGACCCGAGACGACCCAGTACTTC
CDR3 protein: CASSSMTRPETTQYF
V gene: TRBV5-6
D gene: .
J gene: TRBJ2-5
clone size: few
CDR3 length: 15

CDR3 DNA: TGCAGCGTCCATGGGTTAGAGACCCAGTACTTC
CDR3 protein: CSVHGLETQYF
V gene: TRBV29-1
D gene: .
J gene: TRBJ2-5
clone size: hyperexpanded
CDR3 length: 11

CDR3 DNA: TGTGCCAGCTCGCGCACCGCCGGGACAGGGTTTGACTATGGCTACACCTTC
CDR3 protein: CASSRTAGTGFDYGYTF
V gene: TRBV18
D gene: TRBD1
J gene: TRBJ1-2
clone size: many
CDR3 length: 17

CDR3 DNA: TGCAGCGTTGATTTAGGGAGGTCCCCAGATACGCAGTATTTT
CDR3 protein: CSVDLGRSPDTQYF
V gene: TRBV29-1
D gene: .
J gene: TRBJ2-3
clone size: medium-sized
CDR3 length: 14

CDR3 DNA: TGTGCCAGCGGGAGGGGTGGAAATCAGCCCCAGCATTTT
CDR3 protein: CASGRGGNQPQHF
V gene: TRBV2
D gene: .
J gene: TRBJ1-5
clone size: .
CDR3 length: 13

CDR3 DNA: TGTGCCAGCAGCCACGGGACAGCCTACGAGCAGTACTTC
CDR3 protein: CASSHGTAYEQYF
V gene: TRBV3-1
D gene: TRBD1
J gene: TRBJ2-7
clone size: .
CDR3 length: 13

CDR3 DNA: TGCGCCAGCAGTCCGGGAGGACTGTACACAGATACGCAGTATTTT
CDR3 protein: CASSPGGLYTDTQYF
V gene: TRBV5-1
D gene: TRBD2
J gene: TRBJ2-3
clone size: .
CDR3 length: 15

CDR3 DNA: TGTGCCTGGAGTCAGGACAGGGGCCTTTTGGATACGCAGTATTTT
CDR3 protein: CAWSQDRGLLDTQYF
V gene: TRBV30
D gene: TRBD1
J gene: TRBJ2-3
clone size: few
CDR3 length: 15

CDR3 DNA: TGTGCCAGCAGCTTACGCACAGGGGACGAGCAGTACTTC
CDR3 protein: CASSLRTGDEQYF
V gene: TRBV7-2
D gene: TRBD1
J gene: TRBJ2-7
clone size: .
CDR3 length: 13

CDR3 DNA: TGTGCCTGGAGTCGGGGAGGAGAAGGGGAGCTGTTTTTT
CDR3 protein: CAWSRGGEGELFF
V gene: TRBV30
D gene: .
J gene: TRBJ2-2
clone size: medium-sized
CDR3 length: 13

CDR3 DNA: TGTGCCAGCACCAAGCGCCGGGGGACCTACGAGCAGTACTTC
CDR3 protein: CASTKRRGTYEQYF
V gene: TRBV12-3/TRBV12-4
D gene: .
J gene: TRBJ2-7
clone size: few
CDR3 length: 14

CDR3 DNA: TGTGCCAGTAGTATCGGACGCGATTCCTACAATGAGCAGTTCTTC
CDR3 protein: CASSIGRDSYNEQFF
V gene: TRBV19
D gene: .
J gene: TRBJ2-1
clone size: many
CDR3 length: 15

CDR3 DNA: TGTGCCAGCAGCTTGTCTGCGACAGGGGTAATGAAGGGGTACGAGCAGTACTTC
CDR3 protein: CASSLSATGVMKGYEQYF
V gene: TRBV5-4
D gene: TRBD1
J gene: TRBJ2-7
clone size: few
CDR3 length: 18

CDR3 DNA: TGTGCCAGCAGGAAACATAGCGAAGCGACCCAGTACTTC
CDR3 protein: CASRKHSEATQYF
V gene: TRBV12-3/TRBV12-4
D gene: .
J gene: TRBJ2-5
clone size: few
CDR3 length: 13

CDR3 DNA: TGTGCCAGCAGCTTTGACAGCCACAGGAACTATGGCTACACCTTC
CDR3 protein: CASSFDSHRNYGYTF
V gene: TRBV7-2
D gene: .
J gene: TRBJ1-2
clone size: .
CDR3 length: 15

CDR3 DNA: TGTGCCAGCAGTCCGCCGGGACAGGGTCGCCCCAATGAGCAGTTCTTC
CDR3 protein: CASSPPGQGRPNEQFF
V gene: TRBV12-3/TRBV12-4
D gene: TRBD1
J gene: TRBJ2-1
clone size: few
CDR3 length: 16

CDR3 DNA: TGCAGCGTTGGACGGGGGAACATGAACACTGAAGCTTTCTTT
CDR3 protein: CSVGRGNMNTEAFF
V gene: TRBV29-1
D gene: .
J gene: TRBJ1-1
clone size: .
CDR3 length: 14

CDR3 DNA: TGTGCCAGCAGTCTCACCGGGACAGGGGGCAATCAGCCCCAGCATTTT
CDR3 protein: CASSLTGTGGNQPQHF
V gene: TRBV12-3/TRBV12-4
D gene: TRBD1
J gene: TRBJ1-5
clone size: few
CDR3 length: 16

CDR3 DNA: TGTGCCAGCAGCTTAGGGACAGGCAATCAGCCCCAGCATTTT
CDR3 protein: CASSLGTGNQPQHF
V gene: TRBV7-9
D gene: .
J gene: TRBJ1-5
clone size: .
CDR3 length: 14

CDR3 DNA: TGTGCCAGCAGCTTAGATACAGTCGGCGAGCAGTACTTC
CDR3 protein: CASSLDTVGEQYF
V gene: TRBV7-9
D gene: .
J gene: TRBJ2-7
clone size: few
CDR3 length: 13

CDR3 DNA: TGTGCCAGCAGTATAAGTGATAAGTACTATGGCTACACCTTC
CDR3 protein: CASSISDKYYGYTF
V gene: TRBV7-8
D gene: .
J gene: TRBJ1-2
clone size: .
CDR3 length: 14

CDR3 DNA: TGTGCCAGCAGCCAGGGACAGCCACAGCGAAACACCATATATTTT
CDR3 protein: CASSQGQPQRNTIYF
V gene: TRBV3-1
D gene: TRBD1
J gene: TRBJ1-3
clone size: many
CDR3 length: 15

CDR3 DNA: TGTGCCAGCAGCCCCCAAGGGACAGGGTCTGGAAACACCATATATTTT
CDR3 protein: CASSPQGTGSGNTIYF
V gene: TRBV7-2
D gene: TRBD1
J gene: TRBJ1-3
clone size: once
CDR3 length: 16

CDR3 DNA: TGCAGTGCTAGAGTGGGGCAGGGCGCCTACGAGCAGTACTTC
CDR3 protein: CSARVGQGAYEQYF
V gene: TRBV20-1
D gene: .
J gene: TRBJ2-7
clone size: many
CDR3 length: 14

CDR3 DNA: TGTGCCAGCAGTTTGGACAGGGGGCTGAGGAACTATGGCTACACCTTC
CDR3 protein: CASSLDRGLRNYGYTF
V gene: TRBV5-6
D gene: TRBD1
J gene: TRBJ1-2
clone size: .
CDR3 length: 16

CDR3 DNA: TGTGCCAGCAGGTACAGGGGGCAGGGAGAGACAGATACGCAGTATTTT
CDR3 protein: CASRYRGQGETDTQYF
V gene: TRBV7-2
D gene: TRBD1
J gene: TRBJ2-3
clone size: many
CDR3 length: 16